This T cell receptor beta chain stems from a study of blood T cell repertoires in COVID-19. Study summary: Italy, Spain and the United States were the sources of the convalescent and acute COVID-19 samples.

Per the original data handling: Amplified reference gene primers provided the basis for estimating nucleated cell counts. Produced via immunoSEQ multiplex PCR; TCRdb's table is partial and in-frame only. That table is the source of V, J and clone size, and D and trimming were worked out from the DNA. This sample carries roughly 480,000 clones, roughly nine tenths of them seen once, and the ten largest clones take 0.75% to 0.9%. V was shortened by 9 bases and J by 10 bases, with 13 bases between the two germline ends. Germline V lookup: CDR1 SNHLY, CDR2 FYNNEI. CDR3 size: 12 residues. The rearrangement links TRBV2 to TRBJ1-6; TRBD1 is a possible D gene (5 bases). This clonotype was sampled from a man between 18 and 35 years old with COVID-19, enrolled during active disease. Input material: peripheral blood. The CDR3 protein is CARRGEGSPLHF. The DNA for the CDR3 is TGTGCCAGGCGGGGGGAAGGGTCACCCCTCCACTTT.